These 13 T cell receptor beta chains were sequenced from one sample in a study of T cell repertoires in cytomegalovirus infection. MiXCR was run by TCRdb on the reads, yielding one entry per CDR3 protein. The table has under 600,000 distinct CDR3 sequences, approximately 15% seen once. Sequencing used CD8+ T cells from PBMCs. These receptors came from a human donor in good health (CMV status not recorded). Some clones in this sample may be carry-over from other donors' samples.

This clonotype was recorded many times. The chain combines TRBV27 with TRBJ2-1; 13 bases are shared with TRBD2. The V segment lost 7 bases and the J segment 5 bases; nucleotides outside the gene matches: 5. Germline values: CDR1 MNHEY, CDR2 SMNVEV (reference sequence). This CDR3 comprises 15 residues. This CDR3 is CASMPGLAGNNEQFF. The CDR3 DNA reads as TGTGCCAGCATGCCGGGACTAGCGGGAAACAATGAGCAGTTCTTC.

The J gene is TRBJ2-1, the V gene TRBV11-3; D is perhaps TRBD1 (5 bases). V was clipped by 0 bases and J by 4 bases, with 13 bases between them. Germline V gene lookup returns CDR1 SGHNT and CDR2 YENEEA. The CDR3 runs 16 residues. CDR3 amino acids: CASSLDQGNVYNEQFF. The CDR3 bases are TGTGCCAGCAGCTTAGATCAGGGTAACGTGTACAATGAGCAGTTCTTC.

Remarks on this clonotype: A much more abundant neighbour one base away suggests this may be a read error. The DNA is omitted, as the CDR3 cannot be located on it reliably, and the CDR3 follows TCRdb's listing. CDR3 loop: CASSLVGTGTSPLPF. The V and J genes are TRBV12-3 or TRBV12-4 and TRBJ1-6; the tabulated D call, TRBD1, remains unverified against the DNA. The length of the CDR3 is 15 amino acids, counting both ends.

This clonotype has more than one count but fewer than ten. The chain carries TRBV20-1 and TRBJ2-7; D not resolved. The V and J ends lost 4 bases and 2 bases respectively, with 12 bases between them. The CDR3 length is 13 residues. The V gene's germline CDR1 is DFQATT and CDR2 SNEGSKA (reference sequence). The CDR3 DNA reads TGCAGTGCTAACCCGCCCAGAACCTACGAGCAGTACTTC. Translation gives CSANPPRTYEQYF.

This clonotype was seen ten or more times. CDR3 bases: TGTGCCAGCAGTTCCCCGGGACAGGGACACTCTGGGGCCAACGTCCTGACTTTC. It is translated as CASSSPGQGHSGANVLTF. The rearrangement uses TRBV28 and TRBJ2-6; TRBD1 agrees at 9 bases. CDR1 MDHEN and CDR2 SYDVKM come from the germline V gene. The trim removed 4 bases at V and 0 bases at J, leaving 7 bases unmatched. The length of the CDR3 is 18 residues.

This clonotype has more than one count but fewer than ten. The chain joins TRBV9 to TRBJ2-1, with no clear D. V gave up 3 bases and J gave up 5 bases, with 9 bases separating them. This CDR3 comprises 13 residues. Germline V gives CDR1 SGDLS, CDR2 YYNGEE. The CDR3: CASSDPPNNEQFF. The CDR3 bases are TGTGCCAGCAGCGATCCTCCCAACAATGAGCAGTTCTTC.

The gene calls are TRBV4-1 and TRBJ2-7; 8 bases are shared with TRBD1. The CDR3 is 16 residues long. V shed 1 base, J shed 2 bases, and the junction held 7 bases outside the gene matches. The germline V gene has CDR1 MGHRA and CDR2 YSYEKL. The CDR3 coding sequence is TGCGCCAGCAGCCAAGCCTCGGACAGGGCCACCTACGAGCAGTACTTC. Translated: CASSQASDRATYEQYF.

V and J are TRBV18 and TRBJ2-7; 8 nucleotides match TRBD1. J was trimmed by 3 bases and V by 4 bases; bases with no gene match: 20. The germline CDR1 and CDR2 sequences are KGHSH and LQKENI. CDR3 length: 19 residues. CDR3 in DNA: TGTGCCAGCTCACGAACACCCCGAGGGCAGGGGGCTGTTCTCTACGAGCAGTACTTC. Protein sequence: CASSRTPRGQGAVLYEQYF.

This clonotype was counted many times. This chain links TRBV7-3 with TRBJ1-2; D uncertain. V was cut by 4 bases and J by 4 bases, with 16 bases left in between. Germline CDR1 reads SGHTA; CDR2 reads FQGTGA. The CDR3 extends over 15 amino acids. The CDR3 nucleotides read TGTGCCAGCAGCTCGGCCCCGGCGGCAAGCTATGGCTACACCTTC. Translating gives CASSSAPAASYGYTF.

In its sample, this clonotype was seen many times. V and J are TRBV7-6 and TRBJ2-1; 8 bases fit TRBD2. CDR3 size: 14 residues. Unmatched junction bases numbered 2, after V lost 1 base and J lost 6 bases. Germline CDR1 and CDR2: SGHVS and FNYEAQ. The CDR3 region is CASSLGLASNEQFF. For the CDR3, the DNA is TGTGCCAGCAGCTTAGGACTAGCGAGCAATGAGCAGTTCTTC.

There are a few counts of this clonotype. The J gene is TRBJ1-3, the V gene TRBV19; D is unresolved. V was cut by 2 bases and J by 8 bases, with 7 bases left in between. The CDR3 loop spans 12 amino acids. Germline V gene lookup returns CDR1 LNHDA and CDR2 SQIVND (reference sequence). This chain's CDR3 is CASSIRSDTIYF. The CDR3 DNA sequence: TGTGCCAGTAGTATAAGGAGTGACACCATATATTTT.

This clonotype was seen only a few times. The chain joins TRBV3-1 to TRBJ2-7; TRBD2 agrees at 7 bases. CDR1 is LGHDT and CDR2 is YNNKEL in the germline V gene (reference sequence). Germline trimming cut 1 base from V and 4 bases from J; bases unmatched to any gene: 7. This CDR3 has 15 residues. The CDR3 reads CASSQGPLGRYEQYF. CDR3 coding DNA: TGTGCCAGCAGCCAAGGACCCCTCGGGAGGTACGAGCAGTACTTC.

This clonotype was observed at least ten times. The rearrangement links TRBV7-9 to TRBJ1-2, with D hard to call. From germline, CDR1 is SEHNR and CDR2 FQNEAQ (reference sequence). The CDR3 runs 13 residues. V lost 2 bases and J 4 bases, leaving 8 bases between the germline ends. As DNA, the CDR3 is TGTGCCAGCAGCTTACCCAACACCTATGGCTACACCTTC. Translating gives CASSLPNTYGYTF.